A single sample gave rise to the 28 T cell receptor beta chains below, sequenced in a study of identical twins. TCRdb independently ran MiXCR on the 5' RACE reads; one entry per CDR3 protein. The data contain hundreds of thousands of distinct CDR3 sequences, 6.5% to 9.5% of them seen just once; the ten biggest clones take up over 2%. This same sample was also taken into another study, of yellow fever vaccine responses in identical twins.

Sequencing was carried out using memory (CD45RO+) T cells sorted from blood. The receptors come from a woman between 18 and 29 years old in good health.

This chain connects TRBV15 to TRBJ2-3, with 10 bases lining up with TRBD2. This CDR3 spans 16 amino acids. V was clipped by 0 bases and J by 1 base; unmatched bases: 1. Germline loops: CDR1 LNHNV, CDR2 YYDKDF (reference sequence). The CDR3 region is CATSREAGGGTDTQYF. DNA for the CDR3: TGTGCCACCAGCAGAGAAGCGGGAGGGGGCACAGATACGCAGTATTTT.

This clonotype came up many times. The rearrangement uses TRBV7-7 and TRBJ2-3, with TRBD2 matching 12 bases. In germline, CDR1 is SSHAT, CDR2 FNYEAQ (reference sequence). The CDR3 totals 19 residues. V lost 5 bases, J lost 3 bases, and 15 bases stayed unmatched. The CDR3 bases are TGTGCCAGCAGCCCAAGACTAGCGGGGGACCAAAGTCCTACAGATACGCAGTATTTT. Translating gives CASSPRLAGDQSPTDTQYF. The variable domain in full, completed from reference TRBV7-7 and TRBJ2-3, reads GAGVSQSPRYKVTKRGQDVTLRCDPISSHATLYWYQQALGQGPEFLTYFNYEAQPDKSGLPSDRFSAERPEGSISTLTIQRTEQRDSAMYRCASSPRLAGDQSPTDTQYFGPGTRLTVL.

The J gene is TRBJ2-7, the V gene TRBV5-1; no firm D call. This CDR3 comprises 11 residues. The V gene lost 4 bases and the J gene lost 2 bases, with 4 bases spanning the gap. Per the germline V gene, CDR1 is SGHRS and CDR2 is YFSETQ. CDR3 DNA sequence: TGCGCCAGCAGCACTCCCTACGAGCAGTACGTC. Its translation is CASSTPYEQYV.

The sample holds a few counts of this clonotype. The gene calls are TRBV10-3 and TRBJ2-2; D gene ambiguous. V was trimmed by 7 bases and J by 5 bases, leaving 14 bases between them. CDR3 length: 14 residues. Germline values: CDR1 ENHRY, CDR2 SYGVKD. CDR3 protein: CAINPGFGTGELFF. The CDR3 coding sequence is TGTGCCATCAACCCCGGGTTTGGGACCGGGGAGCTGTTTTTT.

This clonotype was recorded a few times. This chain uses TRBV18 with TRBJ2-6; TRBD1 aligns across 7 bases. Germline CDR1 reads KGHSH; CDR2 reads LQKENI. This CDR3 comprises 20 residues. Trimming took 6 bases from V and 0 from J; bases not matched to a gene: 17. Here the CDR3 reads CASSPRRTGDSDSGANVLTF. As DNA, the CDR3 is TGTGCCAGCTCCCCTCGACGGACTGGGGACAGCGACTCTGGGGCCAACGTCCTGACTTTC.

This clonotype showed up just a few times. The rearrangement uses TRBV18 and TRBJ2-3, with TRBD1 matching 8 bases. The germline CDR1 and CDR2 sequences are KGHSH and LQKENI. The CDR3 extends over 14 amino acids. Trimming cost V 6 bases and J 3 bases; bases outside gene matches: 5. The CDR3 is CASSQGARTDTQYF. The CDR3 bases are TGTGCCAGCTCCCAGGGGGCTAGAACAGATACGCAGTATTTT.

J is TRBJ2-1 and V is TRBV6-1, with no clear D. Germline loops: CDR1 MNHNS, CDR2 SASEGT. The CDR3 length is 15 residues. V dropped 5 bases and J dropped 6 bases, with 17 bases sitting between them. This chain's CDR3 is CASSRVMGLGNEQFF. The CDR3 bases are TGTGCCAGCAGTCGTGTTATGGGGTTAGGCAATGAGCAGTTCTTC.

This clonotype was seen more than once but under ten times. The rearrangement uses TRBV28 and TRBJ1-5, with D tentatively TRBD1 (6 bases). The germline V gene has CDR1 MDHEN and CDR2 SYDVKM. The CDR3 has 16 residues. Deletions cut 7 bases from V and 9 bases from J, with 25 bases between. This CDR3 reads CASIASGQGPAGPQHF. CDR3 nucleotide sequence: TGTGCCAGCATCGCCTCGGGCCAGGGGCCCGCAGGGCCCCAGCATTTT.

This clonotype was detected ten times or more. The chain combines TRBV10-2 with TRBJ2-5; 8 bases agree with TRBD2. Trimming took 2 bases from V and 1 from J; bases not matched to a gene: 0. Germline CDR1 and CDR2: WSHSY and SAAADI. The CDR3 is 14 residues long. The CDR3 region is CASSEAGGQETQYF. The CDR3 DNA follows: TGCGCCAGCAGTGAGGCGGGAGGCCAAGAGACCCAGTACTTC.

The chain has TRBV20-1 and TRBJ2-1, with 8 bases lining up with TRBD2. Germline values: CDR1 DFQATT, CDR2 SNEGSKA (reference sequence). The CDR3 consists of 15 residues. The junction had 15 bases not matched to a gene; V was cut back by 6 bases and J by 8 bases. The CDR3 reads CSAKWPGLEFHEQFF. The CDR3 DNA is TGCAGTGCCAAATGGCCGGGACTAGAGTTCCATGAGCAGTTCTTC.

This clonotype turned up a few times. The gene calls are TRBV28 and TRBJ1-1; D not resolved. The length of the CDR3 is 12 residues. From germline, CDR1 is MDHEN and CDR2 SYDVKM. V gave up 2 bases and J gave up 8 bases, with 9 bases separating them. This CDR3 is CASSLEATEAFF. Here the CDR3 DNA reads TGTGCCAGCAGTTTAGAAGCCACCGAAGCTTTCTTT.

The chain recombines TRBV29-1 with TRBJ2-7; 11 nucleotides match TRBD2. The J segment lost 4 bases and the V segment lost 6 bases, leaving 8 bases of the junction unmatched. Looked up from germline, CDR1 is SQVTM and CDR2 is ANQGSEA. This CDR3 region has 14 residues. This CDR3 is CSVSGGTSGYEQYF. CDR3 DNA: TGCAGCGTCTCTGGTGGGACTAGCGGTTACGAGCAGTACTTC.

There are a few counts of this clonotype. This sequence joins TRBV7-3 and TRBJ2-5, with TRBD1 identical over 9 bases. The germline V gene encodes CDR1 SGHTA and CDR2 FQGTGA. The V gene end was trimmed by 5 bases and the J gene end by 5 bases; junction bases not matched to a gene: 9. The CDR3 runs 15 residues. Here the CDR3 reads CASSRTGGAWETQYF. The DNA for the CDR3 is TGTGCCAGCAGCCGAACAGGGGGCGCATGGGAGACCCAGTACTTC. The whole variable domain, remainder taken from reference TRBV7-3 and TRBJ2-5, is GAGVSQTPSNKVTEKGKYVELRCDPISGHTALYWYRQSLGQGPEFLIYFQGTGAADDSGLPNDRFFAVRPEGSVSTLKIQRTERGDSAVYLCASSRTGGAWETQYFGPGTRLLVL.

The DNA of the CDR3 is TGTGCCAGCAGCCCAGGACTACACAATGAGCAGTTCTTC. Translated: CASSPGLHNEQFF. The chain joins TRBV4-2 to TRBJ2-1; TRBD2 might be the D (6 bases). CDR1 and CDR2 from the germline V gene are LGHNA and YNFKEQ. The CDR3 has 13 residues. V was shortened by 4 bases and J by 5 bases, with 9 bases between the two germline ends.

The chain carries TRBV2 and TRBJ2-1; 9 positions agree with TRBD2. V trimming: 10 bases; J trimming: 9 bases; junction bases outside the gene matches: 22. CDR1 is SNHLY, CDR2 FYNNEI, per germline. CDR3 length equals 17 residues. DNA for the CDR3: TGTGCCATCTGCGGGAAGGGTAGCGGGAGTGGAGGTGGTGAGCAGTTCTTC. Translated: CAICGKGSGSGGGEQFF.

The table lists this clonotype with many counts. The chain joins TRBV12-3 or TRBV12-4 to TRBJ2-7; 12 nucleotides align to TRBD2. V lost 6 bases and J lost 2; bases outside the gene matches: 5. The CDR3 extends over 15 amino acids. DNA for the CDR3: TGTGCCAGCAGCTACCGACTAGCGGGAGCCTACGAGCAGTACTTC. This translates into CASSYRLAGAYEQYF.

This clonotype was observed at least ten times. V is TRBV7-8 and J is TRBJ2-5; no firm D call. The germline CDR1 and CDR2 sequences are SGHVS and FQNEAQ. Trimming took 1 base from V and 2 from J, leaving 11 bases between them. CDR3 length: 15 amino acids. CDR3 in DNA: TGTGCCAGCAGCTTAGGTCAGATAAAACAAGAGACCCAGTACTTC. Residues: CASSLGQIKQETQYF.

This clonotype occurred many times. The chain joins TRBV12-3 or TRBV12-4 to TRBJ2-4; tentative D call: TRBD1 (6 bases). V was trimmed by 6 bases and J by 0 bases, leaving 15 bases between them. This CDR3 is built from 16 residues. CDR3 sequence (DNA): TGTGCCAGCAGGGCATCCGACAGGAGAGCCAAAAACATTCAGTACTTC. This translates into CASRASDRRAKNIQYF.

This clonotype has only a few counts. This rearrangement joins TRBV27 to TRBJ1-4; 9 bases align to TRBD1. Trimming took 5 bases from V and 7 from J; bases not matched to a gene: 8. Germline CDR1 reads MNHEY; CDR2 reads SMNVEV (reference sequence). The CDR3 is made up of 15 amino acids. The CDR3 nucleotides read TGTGCCAGCAGTAACGCCGGGACAGGGTCTGAAAAACTGTTTTTT. Its protein product is CASSNAGTGSEKLFF. Based on the CDR3 plus reference TRBV27 and TRBJ1-4, the full variable domain is EAQVTQNPRYLITVTGKKLTVTCSQNMNHEYMSWYRQDPGLGLRQIYYSMNVEVTDKGDVPEGYKVSRKEKRNFPLILESPSPNQTSLYFCASSNAGTGSEKLFFGSGTQLSVL.

The chain couples TRBV7-9 to TRBJ2-1; TRBD1 or TRBD2 may be the D gene (5 bases each). The length of the CDR3 is 13 residues. V was cut by 2 bases and J by 6 bases, with 8 bases left in between. Germline-derived CDR1 and CDR2 are SEHNR and FQNEAQ (reference sequence). CDR3: CASSLQGPNEQFF. The CDR3 DNA sequence: TGTGCCAGCAGCTTACAGGGACCCAATGAGCAGTTCTTC.

In its sample, this clonotype was seen many times. Here the CDR3 reads CASSLSSRQGYEQFF. CDR3 nucleotide sequence: TGTGCCAGCAGCTTATCGTCCCGCCAGGGATATGAGCAGTTCTTC. The chain uses TRBV7-9 and TRBJ2-1, with D possibly being TRBD1 (5 bases). CDR1 and CDR2 (germline): SEHNR, FQNEAQ (reference sequence). This CDR3 is built from 15 residues. V shed 2 bases and J shed 8 bases, with 16 bases lying between them.

In this sample, this clonotype turned up a few times. The rearrangement links TRBV20-1 to TRBJ2-3, with 8 bases lining up with TRBD2. The germline V gene encodes CDR1 DFQATT and CDR2 SNEGSKA (reference sequence). V lost 5 bases to trimming and J lost 0 bases; unmatched junction nucleotides: 13. There are 17 residues in the CDR3. The CDR3 loop reads CSAPNTAGGRSTDTQYF. The CDR3 bases are TGCAGTGCTCCGAATACGGCGGGAGGCCGGAGCACAGATACGCAGTATTTT.

This clonotype has a handful of counts. This chain uses TRBV7-9 with TRBJ1-1; TRBD1 is a possible D gene (6 bases). Germline V CDR1 and CDR2: SEHNR, FQNEAQ (reference sequence). The CDR3 covers 15 residues. The V gene lost 3 bases and the J gene lost 1 base, with 12 bases spanning the gap. The CDR3 coding sequence is TGTGCCAGCAGCTTTCGAAACAGGGCGAACACTGAAGCTTTCTTT. Encoded protein: CASSFRNRANTEAFF.

This clonotype has a handful of counts. The rearrangement joins TRBV27 to TRBJ2-1, with D unclear. The CDR3 runs 13 residues. V was shortened by 3 bases and J by 6 bases, with 9 bases between the two germline ends. The germline V gene has CDR1 MNHEY and CDR2 SMNVEV (reference sequence). CDR3 residues: CASSFGYSNEQFF. In DNA form, the CDR3 reads TGTGCCAGCAGTTTCGGCTACAGCAATGAGCAGTTCTTC.

In this sample, this clonotype turned up many times. The chain uses TRBV2 and TRBJ2-1; no definite D call. Trimming removed 6 bases from V and 0 bases from J, with 9 bases in between. CDR3 length: 14 amino acids. The germline V gene has CDR1 SNHLY and CDR2 FYNNEI. The CDR3 sequence: CASSRMSSYNEQFF. The CDR3, as DNA: TGTGCCAGCAGCCGAATGAGCTCCTACAATGAGCAGTTCTTC.

Sample share makes this clonotype medium-sized. The DNA of the CDR3 is TGCAGTGCTAGAGATCCCGTGAACACTGAAGCTTTCTTT. This codes for CSARDPVNTEAFF. The genes are TRBV20-1 and TRBJ1-1; D gene ambiguous. Germline V lookup: CDR1 DFQATT, CDR2 SNEGSKA (reference sequence). The CDR3 has 13 amino acids. V dropped 0 bases and J dropped 0 bases, with 5 bases sitting between them.

At least ten counts were recorded for this clonotype. The V call is TRBV25-1, the J call TRBJ2-7, with 9 positions matching TRBD2. The CDR3 is 13 residues long. V lost 2 bases and J lost 4; bases outside the gene matches: 0. Germline V gives CDR1 MGHDK, CDR2 SYGVNS. The CDR3: CASSEAGGYEQYF. In nucleotides, the CDR3 is TGTGCCAGCAGTGAAGCGGGAGGGTACGAGCAGTACTTC.

This clonotype was seen at least ten times. V usage is TRBV12-3 or TRBV12-4 and J usage is TRBJ2-2; D is uncertain. Between the trimmed V and J ends, which lost 7 bases and 5 bases, there was a span of 5 bases. The CDR3 covers 11 residues. The CDR3: CASTVTGELFF. The CDR3 DNA is TGTGCCAGCACCGTTACCGGGGAGCTGTTTTTT.